The sequence of this T cell receptor beta chain was determined in a study of T cell repertoires in ileal Crohn's disease. General study results and limits: Compared with CD4 T cells, sorted CD8 cells carried more expanded clones.

TCRB immunosequencing input was about 0.55 micrograms of biopsy DNA per sample. The repertoire was sequenced with immunoSEQ multiplex PCR; TCRdb's copy has only in-frame clones and lacks some. The sample contains roughly 13,000 clones, around two thirds of which appear only once. Adults with ileal or ileocolonic Crohn's disease and an indication for resection were eligible. Regarding this clone: The antigen is undetermined.

Sample: ileal tissue. The clonotype was recovered from an adult with Crohn's disease.

This CDR3 reads CASSESGEKLFF. The DNA of the CDR3 is TGCGCCAGCAGTGAGTCGGGGGAAAAACTGTTTTTT. The chain recombines TRBV10-1 with TRBJ1-4; D is unresolved. V lost 0 bases to trimming and J lost 8 bases, with 4 bases between them. Germline CDR1 is WNHNN and CDR2 is SYGVQD (reference sequence). This CDR3 spans 12 amino acids.